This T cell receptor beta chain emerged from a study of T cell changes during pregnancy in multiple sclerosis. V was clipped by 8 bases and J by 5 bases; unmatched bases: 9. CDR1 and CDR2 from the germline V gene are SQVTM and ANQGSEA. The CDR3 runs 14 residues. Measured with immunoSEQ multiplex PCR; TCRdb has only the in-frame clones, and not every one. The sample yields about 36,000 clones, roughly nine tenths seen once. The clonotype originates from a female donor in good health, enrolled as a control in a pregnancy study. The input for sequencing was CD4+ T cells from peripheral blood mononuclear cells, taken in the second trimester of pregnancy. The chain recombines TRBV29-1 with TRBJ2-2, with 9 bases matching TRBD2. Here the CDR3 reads CSIQPGLATGELFF. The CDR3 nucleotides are TGCAGCATTCAACCGGGACTAGCAACCGGGGAGCTGTTTTTT.